Following are 20 T cell receptor beta chains from one sample sequenced in a study of neurological immune-mediated disorders. Noted time point: technical triplicate 2. Using its own MiXCR run on the 5' RACE reads, TCRdb lists one record per CDR3 protein. The sample yields about 59,000 distinct CDR3 sequences, less than 25% seen once. The sample consisted of PBMCs. The receptors come from a man aged 55 to 70 with HTLV-1-associated myelopathy (HAM/TSP).

As regards this clonotype: This may stem from a read error, because a much larger clone lies one nucleotide away. The rearrangement uses TRBV20-1 and TRBJ2-1; 13 nucleotides line up with TRBD2. Germline loops: CDR1 DFQATT, CDR2 SNEGSKA (reference sequence). This CDR3 has 17 residues. The CDR3 loop is CSALNRLGLAGVWEQLF. The DNA of the CDR3 is TGCAGTGCACTTAACCGACTAGGACTAGCGGGAGTGTGGGAGCAGTTATTC.

This rearrangement joins TRBV5-1 to TRBJ1-1; 8 positions agree with TRBD1. Trimming took 2 bases from V and 0 from J; bases not matched to a gene: 3. Germline CDR1 reads SGHRS; CDR2 reads YFSETQ. The CDR3 sequence is 15 residues long. Written as DNA, the CDR3 is TGCGCCAGCAGCTTCCGGGACAGGATGAACACTGAAGCTTTCTTT. Its protein is CASSFRDRMNTEAFF.

This clonotype was observed at least ten times. The chain carries TRBV6-5 and TRBJ2-5, with 9 bases lining up with TRBD1. CDR3 length: 16 amino acids. The germline gives CDR1 MNHEY, CDR2 SVGAGI. The ends lost 6 bases at V and 9 bases at J; junction bases unmatched: 17. The CDR3 spells CASSQQGGQGSTPQYF. The CDR3 nucleotides are TGTGCCAGCAGCCAACAAGGAGGACAGGGGTCGACCCCCCAGTACTTC.

This clonotype was picked up a small number of times. This chain connects TRBV24-1 to TRBJ2-1; 8 bases match TRBD2. Germline CDR1 is KGHDR and CDR2 is SFDVKD. CDR3 length: 15 amino acids. The junction had 15 bases not matched to a gene; V was cut back by 2 bases and J by 16 bases. CDR3 coding DNA: TGTGCCACCAGTGATTCAAGGGGGGTAGCGGGAACAATTTTCTTC. It is translated as CATSDSRGVAGTIFF.

This clonotype was observed a few times. The chain has TRBV5-6 and TRBJ2-5; D gene ambiguous. The CDR3 is 16 amino acids. CDR1 and CDR2 from the germline V gene are SGHDT and YYEEEE. With 0 bases removed from V and 2 bases from J, the gap between germline ends came to 14 bases. CDR3 region: CASSLVGLGPQETQYF. The DNA of the CDR3 is TGTGCCAGCAGCTTGGTAGGCCTCGGGCCTCAAGAGACCCAGTACTTC.

This clonotype was observed many times. The chain employs TRBV7-9 and TRBJ2-2; 8 bases are shared with TRBD1. The CDR3 loop spans 16 amino acids. Germline-derived CDR1 and CDR2 are SEHNR and FQNEAQ (reference sequence). Trimming took 5 bases from V and 7 from J; bases not matched to a gene: 12. The CDR3 DNA reads TGTGCCAGCAGCCGGACCGGGCAGGGGGCGAGCGGGGAGCTGTTTTTT. As protein: CASSRTGQGASGELFF. The complete variable domain, with remaining parts taken from reference TRBV7-9 and TRBJ2-2, reads DTGVSQNPRHKITKRGQNVTFRCDPISEHNRLYWYRQTLGQGPEFLTYFQNEAQLEKSRLLSDRFSAERPKGSFSTLEIQRTEQGDSAMYLCASSRTGQGASGELFFGEGSRLTVL.

This clonotype is medium-sized (0.01 to 0.1%) within its sample. The chain links TRBV5-1 to TRBJ2-2; maybe TRBD1 (6 bases). V lost 0 bases and J lost 0, with 6 bases in between. Germline CDR1 is SGHRS and CDR2 is YFSETQ. The CDR3 spans 15 residues. This CDR3 is CASSLDRANTGELFF. CDR3 coding DNA: TGCGCCAGCAGCTTGGACAGGGCGAACACCGGGGAGCTGTTTTTT.

The chain has TRBV5-1 and TRBJ2-3, with 7 positions matching TRBD1. This CDR3 spans 15 amino acids. The V gene end was trimmed by 5 bases and the J gene end by 0 bases; junction bases not matched to a gene: 6. Per germline, CDR1 SGHRS and CDR2 YFSETQ. In nucleotides, the CDR3 is TGCGCCAGCAGGTTGCGGACAGGCAGCACAGATACGCAGTATTTT. This gives the protein CASRLRTGSTDTQYF.

This clonotype occurred many times. The V and J genes are TRBV20-1 and TRBJ1-5, with D possibly matching TRBD1 (5 bases). Germline V gene lookup returns CDR1 DFQATT and CDR2 SNEGSKA (reference sequence). The V and J ends lost 5 bases and 0 bases respectively, with 8 bases between them. CDR3 length: 13 amino acids. This chain's CDR3 is CSALQDSNQPQHF. For the CDR3, the DNA is TGCAGTGCTTTACAGGATAGCAATCAGCCCCAGCATTTT.

Many counts were recorded for this clonotype. The chain couples TRBV20-1 to TRBJ2-1; 12 nucleotides agree with TRBD2. Germline-derived CDR1 and CDR2 are DFQATT and SNEGSKA (reference sequence). This CDR3 has 15 amino acids. Trimming took 5 bases from V and 8 from J; bases not matched to a gene: 10. This CDR3 reads CSADRLAGVIYEQFF. The CDR3 bases are TGCAGTGCTGACCGACTAGCGGGAGTTATATATGAGCAGTTCTTC.

This clonotype showed up many times. The genes are TRBV3-1 and TRBJ2-7; the match to TRBD1 covers 9 bases. The germline gives CDR1 LGHDT, CDR2 YNNKEL (reference sequence). This CDR3 has 15 amino acids. V was pared by 3 bases and J by 3 bases, with 6 bases of the junction left unmatched. Written as DNA, the CDR3 is TGTGCCAGCAGCCACACGGGACAGGGAAACTACGAGCAGTACTTC. It specifies CASSHTGQGNYEQYF.

As concerns this clonotype: The junction departs from germline at one end; a sequencing error may be responsible. The genes are TRBV10-3 and TRBJ1-2; a possible D gene is TRBD1 (5 bases). CDR1 ENHRY and CDR2 SYGVKD come from the germline V gene. The CDR3 has 13 amino acids. The CDR3 here is CAIGEAGNYGYTF. CDR3 nucleotides: TGTGCCATCGGTGAGGCAGGGAACTATGGCTACACCTTC.

The sample holds many counts of this clonotype. The chain uses TRBV7-9 and TRBJ2-5; D is undetermined. CDR3 length: 19 residues. V lost 0 bases and J 2 bases, leaving 22 bases between the germline ends. Germline values: CDR1 SEHNR, CDR2 FQNEAQ (reference sequence). This CDR3 reads CASSLAVSTPRDPQETQYF. The CDR3 nucleotides are TGTGCCAGCAGCTTAGCGGTTTCGACCCCAAGGGATCCTCAAGAGACCCAGTACTTC.

In this sample, this clonotype turned up many times. The chain's CDR3 is CASSLMREGWETQYF. The DNA for the CDR3 is TGCGCCAGCAGCCTGATGCGGGAGGGATGGGAGACCCAGTACTTC. This chain uses TRBV4-1 with TRBJ2-5; 9 nucleotides agree with TRBD2. The J segment lost 5 bases and the V segment lost 4 bases, leaving 8 bases of the junction unmatched. Germline CDR1 reads MGHRA; CDR2 reads YSYEKL. The length of the CDR3 is 15 residues.

This clonotype showed up many times. The rearrangement joins TRBV2 to TRBJ1-5; D not certain. From germline, CDR1 is SNHLY and CDR2 FYNNEI. The V end was cut by 3 bases, the J end by 11 bases, with 8 bases between. The CDR3 has 11 amino acids. CDR3 region: CASSESQSQHF. The DNA for the CDR3 is TGTGCCAGCAGTGAGTCACAGTCCCAGCATTTT.

In its sample, this clonotype was seen many times. The chain links TRBV20-1 to TRBJ2-1; 10 bases are a match to TRBD2. V trimming: 4 bases; J trimming: 6 bases; junction bases outside the gene matches: 3. The CDR3 sequence is 13 residues long. Germline CDR1 is DFQATT and CDR2 is SNEGSKA (reference sequence). In DNA form, the CDR3 reads TGCAGTGCTATCAGGACTAGCGGCAATGAGCAGTTCTTC. It yields the protein CSAIRTSGNEQFF.

This chain joins TRBV12-3 or TRBV12-4 and TRBJ1-1; D gene unclear. The germline V and J ends were trimmed by 2 bases and 4 bases, with 8 bases remaining between them. The CDR3 is 13 amino acids. The CDR3 region is CASSLRAGTEAFF. The CDR3, as DNA: TGTGCCAGCAGTTTAAGGGCGGGCACTGAAGCTTTCTTT.

V gene TRBV2 combines with J gene TRBJ2-3; maybe TRBD2 (5 bases). CDR3 size: 15 residues. The V gene's germline CDR1 is SNHLY and CDR2 FYNNEI. The ends were cut back, 4 bases at V and 1 base at J, with 12 bases in the middle. This chain's CDR3 is CASSVVGVGTDTQYF. The CDR3, as DNA: TGTGCCAGCAGTGTTGTGGGAGTGGGCACAGATACGCAGTATTTT.

This clonotype was counted at least ten times. This sequence joins TRBV9 and TRBJ2-3; D ambiguous. V was cut by 0 bases and J by 5 bases, with 13 bases left in between. Germline V gene sequence: CDR1 SGDLS, CDR2 YYNGEE. The CDR3 has 15 residues. The CDR3, as DNA: TGTGCCAGCAGCGTAGCTCCGGGTCCGGGAGATACGCAGTATTTT. Translating gives CASSVAPGPGDTQYF.

A few counts support this clonotype. At one of its ends the junction is not consistent with the germline gene, which may arise from a read error. The chain combines TRBV20-1 with TRBJ2-7, with a weak D call TRBD1 (6 bases). Germline CDR1 and CDR2: DFQATT and SNEGSKA (reference sequence). The CDR3 is 12 amino acids. The CDR3 nucleotides read TGCAGTGCTAACAGGGCCTCCGACGAGCAGTACTTC. It yields the protein CSANRASDEQYF.